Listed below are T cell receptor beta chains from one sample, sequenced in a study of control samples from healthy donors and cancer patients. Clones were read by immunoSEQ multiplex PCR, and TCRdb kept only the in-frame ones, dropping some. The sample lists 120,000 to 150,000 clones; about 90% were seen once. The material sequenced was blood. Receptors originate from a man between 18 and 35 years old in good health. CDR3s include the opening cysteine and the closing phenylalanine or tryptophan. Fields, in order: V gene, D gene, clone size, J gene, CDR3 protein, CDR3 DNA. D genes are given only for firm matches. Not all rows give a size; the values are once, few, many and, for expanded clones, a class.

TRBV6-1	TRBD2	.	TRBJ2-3	CASSELAGGRDTQYF	TGTGCCAGCAGTGAACTAGCGGGGGGGCGAGATACGCAGTATTTT
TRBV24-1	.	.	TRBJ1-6	CATAPPREADNSPLHF	TGTGCCACCGCCCCCCCCAGAGAAGCTGATAATTCACCCCTCCACTTT
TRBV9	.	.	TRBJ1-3	CASSRLDRSSGNTIYF	TGTGCCAGCAGCCGGTTAGACAGGTCCTCTGGAAACACCATATATTTT
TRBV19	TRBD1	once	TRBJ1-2	CASGYGQGYGYTF	TGTGCCAGTGGATACGGACAGGGCTATGGCTACACCTTC
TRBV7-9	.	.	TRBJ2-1	CASSSSSRAPLNEQFF	TGTGCCAGCAGCTCCTCATCTCGGGCCCCCTTGAATGAGCAGTTCTTC
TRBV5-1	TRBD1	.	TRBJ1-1	CASSLGRGTAEAFF	TGCGCCAGCAGCCTGGGCAGGGGGACCGCTGAAGCTTTCTTT
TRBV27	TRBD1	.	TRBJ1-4	CASSDRTGIGNEKLFF	TGTGCCAGCAGTGATCGGACAGGGATTGGTAATGAAAAACTGTTTTTT
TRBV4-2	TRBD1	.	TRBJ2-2	CASTQGGDTGELFF	TGTGCCAGCACCCAAGGGGGCGACACCGGGGAGCTGTTTTTT
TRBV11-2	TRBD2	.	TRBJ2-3	CASSISSGGPSTDTQYF	TGTGCCAGCAGCATCAGTAGCGGGGGCCCTAGCACAGATACGCAGTATTTT
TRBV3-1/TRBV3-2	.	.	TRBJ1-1	CASAGHMNTEAFF	TGTGCCAGTGCAGGACATATGAACACTGAAGCTTTCTTT
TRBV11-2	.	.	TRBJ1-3	CASSLEKPGVTGNTIYF	TGTGCCAGCAGCTTAGAGAAACCGGGGGTAACTGGAAACACCATATATTTT
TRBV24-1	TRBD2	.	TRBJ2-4	CATSDPGSGTTIQYF	TGTGCCACCAGTGACCCTGGATCCGGGACTACCATTCAGTACTTC
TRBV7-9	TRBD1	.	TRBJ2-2	CASSLYGIGGSNTGELFF	TGTGCCAGCAGCTTATATGGGATAGGGGGCTCGAACACCGGGGAGCTGTTTTTT
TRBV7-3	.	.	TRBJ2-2	CASSFGTVNTGELFF	TGTGCCAGCAGCTTTGGAACGGTGAACACCGGGGAGCTGTTTTTT
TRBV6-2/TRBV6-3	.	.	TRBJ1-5	CASSYSSGAAGEYQPQHF	TGTGCCAGCAGTTACTCGAGTGGGGCGGCAGGGGAGTATCAGCCCCAGCATTTT
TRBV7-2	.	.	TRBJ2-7	CASSFLHEQYF	TGTGCCAGCAGCTTCCTCCACGAGCAGTACTTC
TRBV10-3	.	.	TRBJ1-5	CAISEGARVSQQHF	TGTGCCATCAGTGAGGGGGCACGGGTGTCGCAACAGCATTTT
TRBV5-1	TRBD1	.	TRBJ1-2	CASSTGQGVGGYTF	TGCGCCAGCAGCACGGGACAGGGGGTAGGAGGCTACACCTTC
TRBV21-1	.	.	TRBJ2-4	CASSKPGAKNIQYF	TGTGCCAGCAGCAAACCCGGGGCCAAAAACATTCAGTACTTC
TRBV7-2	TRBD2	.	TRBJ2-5	CASSLGLAEETQYF	TGTGCCAGCAGCTTAGGACTAGCGGAAGAGACCCAGTACTTC
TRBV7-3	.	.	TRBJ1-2	CASSLPSNYGYTF	TGTGCCAGCAGCTTACCCTCTAACTATGGCTACACCTTC
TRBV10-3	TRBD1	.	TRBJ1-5	CAISNTDRGPNQPQHF	TGTGCCATCAGTAATACGGACAGGGGGCCAAATCAGCCCCAGCATTTT
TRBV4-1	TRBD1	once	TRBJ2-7	CASSQVTARDRAYEQYF	TGCGCCAGCAGCCAAGTGACGGCCCGGGACAGAGCCTACGAGCAGTACTTC
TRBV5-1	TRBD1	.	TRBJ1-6	CASSLGFAGGNSPLHF	TGCGCCAGCAGCTTGGGTTTCGCAGGGGGGAATTCACCCCTCCACTTT
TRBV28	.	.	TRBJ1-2	CASSLDLFDYGYTF	TGTGCCAGCAGTTTAGACTTGTTCGACTATGGCTACACCTTC
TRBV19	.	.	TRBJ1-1	CASSIRRQGYYEAFF	TGTGCCAGTAGTATAAGGAGGCAGGGGTATTATGAAGCTTTCTTT
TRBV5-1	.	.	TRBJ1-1	CASSSDEVGGVGNTEAFF	TGCGCCAGCAGCTCGGACGAGGTGGGGGGCGTTGGGAACACTGAAGCTTTCTTT
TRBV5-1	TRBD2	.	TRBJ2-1	CASSPTSGGWNEQFF	TGCGCCAGCAGTCCGACTAGCGGGGGGTGGAATGAGCAGTTCTTC
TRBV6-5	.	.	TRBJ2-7	CASSFRRGTYEQYF	TGTGCCAGCAGTTTTCGCAGGGGTACCTACGAGCAGTACTTC
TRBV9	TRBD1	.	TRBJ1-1	CASSVGQGDTEAFF	TGTGCCAGCAGCGTAGGACAGGGCGACACTGAAGCTTTCTTT
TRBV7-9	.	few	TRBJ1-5	CASSLGQSNQPQHF	TGTGCCAGCAGCTTAGGACAGAGCAATCAGCCCCAGCATTTT
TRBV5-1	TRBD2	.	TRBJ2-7	CASSPYGGAQPSYEQYF	TGCGCCAGCAGCCCGTACGGGGGGGCCCAACCTTCCTACGAGCAGTACTTC
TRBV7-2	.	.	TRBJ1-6	CASSPGQTYNSPLHF	TGTGCCAGCAGCCCCGGACAGACATATAATTCACCCCTCCACTTT
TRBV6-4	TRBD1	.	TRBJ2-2	CASSESPGTGAAGELFF	TGTGCCAGCAGTGAAAGCCCCGGGACAGGGGCCGCCGGGGAGCTGTTTTTT
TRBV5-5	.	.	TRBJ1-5	CASSLPVNQPQHF	TGTGCCAGCAGCTTGCCCGTGAATCAGCCCCAGCATTTT
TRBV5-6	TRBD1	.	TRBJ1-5	CASSLSGTGGLQPQHF	TGTGCCAGCAGTCTATCCGGGACAGGGGGGCTCCAGCCCCAGCATTTT
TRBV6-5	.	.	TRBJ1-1	CASSLPQGRTFF	TGTGCCAGCAGTTTACCACAGGGTAGGACTTTCTTT
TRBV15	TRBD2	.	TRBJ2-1	CATSRDLGTSGGAVEFF	TGTGCCACCAGCAGAGATCTTGGGACTAGCGGGGGGGCCGTCGAGTTCTTC
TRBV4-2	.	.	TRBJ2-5	CASTEPGHPETQYF	TGTGCCAGCACAGAGCCGGGACACCCGGAGACCCAGTACTTC
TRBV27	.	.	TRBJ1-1	CASSFQGFSSTEAFF	TGTGCCAGCAGTTTTCAGGGGTTCAGTAGCACTGAAGCTTTCTTT
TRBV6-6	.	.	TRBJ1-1	CASSYDSRRTEAFF	TGTGCCAGCAGTTATGACAGTAGAAGGACTGAAGCTTTCTTT
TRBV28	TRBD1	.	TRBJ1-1	CASTQPGTGALNTEAFF	TGTGCCAGCACGCAACCCGGGACAGGGGCCTTAAACACTGAAGCTTTCTTT
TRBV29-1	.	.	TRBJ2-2	CSVTANTGELFF	TGCAGCGTTACCGCGAACACCGGGGAGCTGTTTTTT
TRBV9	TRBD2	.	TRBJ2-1	CASSPYGLAGPNEQFF	TGTGCCAGCAGCCCATATGGACTAGCGGGCCCTAATGAGCAGTTCTTC
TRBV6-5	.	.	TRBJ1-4	CASSYSPQANEKLFF	TGTGCCAGCAGTTACTCGCCTCAGGCTAATGAAAAACTGTTTTTT